This T cell receptor beta chain was observed in a study of blood T cell repertoires in COVID-19. Data came from immunoSEQ multiplex PCR; TCRdb stores just in-frame clones and leaves some out. The sample records more than 300,000 clones, around 87% being singletons. Trimming at V came to 1 base and at J to 5 bases, leaving 0 bases not matched to a gene. The CDR3 contains 13 residues. Germline-derived CDR1 and CDR2 are MNHEY and SVGEGT. Sequencing was carried out using peripheral blood. The origin of this receptor is a woman younger than 45 with COVID-19, enrolled during active disease. The chain is built from TRBV6-2 or TRBV6-3 and TRBJ2-3, with 7 bases matching TRBD2. The CDR3 nucleotides are TGTGCCAGCAGTTACTGGGGGGGAGATACGCAGTATTTT. It is translated as CASSYWGGDTQYF.